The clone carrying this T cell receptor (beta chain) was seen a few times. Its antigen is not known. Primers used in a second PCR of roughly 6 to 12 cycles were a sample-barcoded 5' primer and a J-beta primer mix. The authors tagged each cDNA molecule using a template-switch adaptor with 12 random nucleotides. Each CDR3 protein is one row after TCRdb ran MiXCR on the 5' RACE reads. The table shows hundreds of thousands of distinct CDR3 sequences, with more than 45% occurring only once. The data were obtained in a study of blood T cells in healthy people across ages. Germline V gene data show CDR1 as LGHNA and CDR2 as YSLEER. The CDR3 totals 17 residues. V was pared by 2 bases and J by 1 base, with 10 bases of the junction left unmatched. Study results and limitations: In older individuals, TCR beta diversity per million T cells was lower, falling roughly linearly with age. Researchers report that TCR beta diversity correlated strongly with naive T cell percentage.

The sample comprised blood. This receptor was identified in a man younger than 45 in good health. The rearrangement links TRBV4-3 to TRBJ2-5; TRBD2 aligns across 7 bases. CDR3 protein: CASSQQGLDGLQETQYF. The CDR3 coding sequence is TGCGCCAGCAGCCAACAAGGACTAGATGGCCTCCAAGAGACCCAGTACTTC.